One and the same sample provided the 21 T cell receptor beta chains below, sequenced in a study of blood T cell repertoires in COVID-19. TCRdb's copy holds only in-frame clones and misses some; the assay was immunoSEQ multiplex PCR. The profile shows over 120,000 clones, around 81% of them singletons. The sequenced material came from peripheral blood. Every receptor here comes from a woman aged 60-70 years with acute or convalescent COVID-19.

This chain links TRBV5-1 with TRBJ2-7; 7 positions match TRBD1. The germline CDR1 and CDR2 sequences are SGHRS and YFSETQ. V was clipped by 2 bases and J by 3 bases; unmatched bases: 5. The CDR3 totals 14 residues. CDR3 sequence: CASSLQGSDYEQYF. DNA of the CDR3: TGCGCCAGCAGCTTACAGGGGTCGGACTACGAGCAGTACTTC.

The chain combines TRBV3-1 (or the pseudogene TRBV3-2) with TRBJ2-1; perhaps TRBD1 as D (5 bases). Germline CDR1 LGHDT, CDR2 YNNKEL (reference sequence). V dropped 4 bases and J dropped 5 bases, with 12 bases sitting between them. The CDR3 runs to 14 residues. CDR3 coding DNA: TGTGCCAGCAGCCCGACGAGGACACACAATGAGCAGTTCTTC. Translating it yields CASSPTRTHNEQFF.

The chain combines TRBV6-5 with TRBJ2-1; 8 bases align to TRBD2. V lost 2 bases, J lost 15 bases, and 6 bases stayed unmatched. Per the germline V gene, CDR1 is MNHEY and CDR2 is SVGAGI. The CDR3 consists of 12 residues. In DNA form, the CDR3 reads TGTGCCAGCAGTTACCGAGCGGGAGTAACGTTCTTC. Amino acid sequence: CASSYRAGVTFF.

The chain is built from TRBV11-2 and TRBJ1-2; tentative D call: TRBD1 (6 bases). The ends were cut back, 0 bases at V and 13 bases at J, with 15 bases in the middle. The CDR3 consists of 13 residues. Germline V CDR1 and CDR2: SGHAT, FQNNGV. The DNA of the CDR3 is TGTGCCAGCAGCTTAGATGACTGGCAGGGGACCACCTTC. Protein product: CASSLDDWQGTTF.

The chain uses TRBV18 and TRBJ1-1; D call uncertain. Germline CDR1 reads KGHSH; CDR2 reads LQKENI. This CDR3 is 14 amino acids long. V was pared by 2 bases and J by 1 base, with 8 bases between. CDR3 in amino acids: CASSPSRQNTEAFF. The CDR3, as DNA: TGTGCCAGCTCACCAAGCAGGCAGAACACTGAAGCTTTCTTT.

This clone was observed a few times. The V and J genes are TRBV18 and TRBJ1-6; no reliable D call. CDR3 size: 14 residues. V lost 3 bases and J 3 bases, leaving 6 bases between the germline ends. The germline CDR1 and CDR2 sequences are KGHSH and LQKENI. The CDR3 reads CASSPADYNSPLHF. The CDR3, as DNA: TGTGCCAGCTCACCGGCAGACTATAATTCACCCCTCCACTTT.

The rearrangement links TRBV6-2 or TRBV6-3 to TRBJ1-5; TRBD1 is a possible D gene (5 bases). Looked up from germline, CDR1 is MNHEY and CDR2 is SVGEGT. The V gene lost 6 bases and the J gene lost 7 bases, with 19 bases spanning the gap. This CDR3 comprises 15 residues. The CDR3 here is CASSTGGTWGQPQHF. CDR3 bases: TGTGCCAGCAGCACCGGGGGGACGTGGGGACAGCCCCAGCATTTT.

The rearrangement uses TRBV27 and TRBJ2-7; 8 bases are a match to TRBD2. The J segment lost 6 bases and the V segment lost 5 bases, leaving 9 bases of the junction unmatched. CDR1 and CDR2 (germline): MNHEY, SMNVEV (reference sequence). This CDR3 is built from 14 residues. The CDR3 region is CASSLTRAGGEQYF. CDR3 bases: TGTGCCAGCAGTCTGACCCGGGCGGGAGGCGAGCAGTACTTC.

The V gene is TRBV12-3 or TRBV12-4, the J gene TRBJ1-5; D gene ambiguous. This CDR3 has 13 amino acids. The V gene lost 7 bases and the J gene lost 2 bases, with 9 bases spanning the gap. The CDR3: CASTSGGNQPQHF. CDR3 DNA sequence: TGTGCCAGCACTTCAGGCGGCAATCAGCCCCAGCATTTT.

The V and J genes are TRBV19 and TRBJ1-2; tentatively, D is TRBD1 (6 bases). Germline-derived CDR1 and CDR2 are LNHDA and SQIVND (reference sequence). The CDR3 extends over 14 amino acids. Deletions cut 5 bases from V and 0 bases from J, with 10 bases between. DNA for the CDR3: TGTGCCAGTAGTCCGACAGGTTCTAACTATGGCTACACCTTC. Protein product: CASSPTGSNYGYTF.

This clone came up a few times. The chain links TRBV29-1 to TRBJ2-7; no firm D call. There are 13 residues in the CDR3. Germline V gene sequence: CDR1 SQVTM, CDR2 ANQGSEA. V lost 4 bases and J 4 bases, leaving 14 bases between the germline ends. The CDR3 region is CSVVTKERYEQYF. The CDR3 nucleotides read TGCAGCGTTGTAACGAAGGAGAGATACGAGCAGTACTTC.

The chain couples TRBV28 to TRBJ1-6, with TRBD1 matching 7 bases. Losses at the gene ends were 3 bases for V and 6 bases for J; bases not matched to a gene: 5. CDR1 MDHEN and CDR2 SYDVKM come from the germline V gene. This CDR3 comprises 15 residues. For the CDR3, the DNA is TGTGCCAGCAGTTTCCGACAGGGTGGTAATTCACCCCTCCACTTT. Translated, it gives CASSFRQGGNSPLHF.

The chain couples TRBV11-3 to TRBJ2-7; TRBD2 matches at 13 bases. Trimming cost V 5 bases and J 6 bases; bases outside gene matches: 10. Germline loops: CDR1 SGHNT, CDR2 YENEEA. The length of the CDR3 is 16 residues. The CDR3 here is CASSPTPLAGGSEQYF. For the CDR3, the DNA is TGTGCCAGCAGCCCTACCCCACTAGCGGGAGGGTCCGAGCAGTACTTC.

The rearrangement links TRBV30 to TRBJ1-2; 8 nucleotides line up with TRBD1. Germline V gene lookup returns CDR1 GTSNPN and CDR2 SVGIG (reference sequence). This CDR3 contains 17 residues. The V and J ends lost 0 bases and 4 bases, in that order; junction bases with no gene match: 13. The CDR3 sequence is CAWSVRGTGPRGYGYTF. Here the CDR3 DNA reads TGTGCCTGGAGTGTCCGCGGGACAGGTCCTAGGGGCTATGGCTACACCTTC.

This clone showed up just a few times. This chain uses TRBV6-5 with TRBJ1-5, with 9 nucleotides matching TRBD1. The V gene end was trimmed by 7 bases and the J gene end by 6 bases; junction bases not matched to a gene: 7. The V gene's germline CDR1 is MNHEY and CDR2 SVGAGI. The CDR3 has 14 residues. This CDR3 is CASTDRGRSQPQHF. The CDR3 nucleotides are TGTGCCAGCACGGACAGGGGTCGCAGTCAGCCCCAGCATTTT.

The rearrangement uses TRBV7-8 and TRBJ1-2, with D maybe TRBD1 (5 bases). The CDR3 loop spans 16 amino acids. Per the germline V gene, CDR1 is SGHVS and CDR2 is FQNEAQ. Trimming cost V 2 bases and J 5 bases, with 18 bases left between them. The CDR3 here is CASSLMGRLRGYGYTF. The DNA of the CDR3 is TGTGCCAGCAGCTTAATGGGTCGCCTGCGGGGGTATGGCTACACCTTC.

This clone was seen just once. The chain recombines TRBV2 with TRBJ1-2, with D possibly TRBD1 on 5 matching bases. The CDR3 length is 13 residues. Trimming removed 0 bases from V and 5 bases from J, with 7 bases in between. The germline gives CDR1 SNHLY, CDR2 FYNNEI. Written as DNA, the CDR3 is TGTGCCAGCAGTGAAGCAGGGGTATATGGCTACACCTTC. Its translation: CASSEAGVYGYTF.

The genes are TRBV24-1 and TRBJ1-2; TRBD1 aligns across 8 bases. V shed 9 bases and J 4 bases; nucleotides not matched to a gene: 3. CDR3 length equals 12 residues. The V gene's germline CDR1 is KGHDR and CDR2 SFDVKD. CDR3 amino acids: CATSGGGYGYTF. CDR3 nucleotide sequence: TGTGCCACCTCAGGGGGCGGCTATGGCTACACCTTC.

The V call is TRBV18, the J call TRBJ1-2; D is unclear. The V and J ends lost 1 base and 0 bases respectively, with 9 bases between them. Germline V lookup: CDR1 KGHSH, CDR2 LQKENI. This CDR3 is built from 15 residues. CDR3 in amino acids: CASSPLHGANYGYTF. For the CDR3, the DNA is TGTGCCAGCTCACCACTTCACGGGGCTAACTATGGCTACACCTTC.

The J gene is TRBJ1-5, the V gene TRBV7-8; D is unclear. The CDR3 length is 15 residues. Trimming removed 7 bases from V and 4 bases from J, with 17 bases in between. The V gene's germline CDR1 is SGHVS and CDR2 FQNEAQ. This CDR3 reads CASTQNPSVNQPQHF. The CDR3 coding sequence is TGTGCCAGCACCCAAAACCCGTCAGTTAATCAGCCCCAGCATTTT.

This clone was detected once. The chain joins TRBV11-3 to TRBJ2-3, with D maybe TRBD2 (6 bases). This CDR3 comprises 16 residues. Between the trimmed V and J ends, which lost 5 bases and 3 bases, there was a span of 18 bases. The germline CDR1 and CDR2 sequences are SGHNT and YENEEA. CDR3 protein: CASSARETSWTDTQYF. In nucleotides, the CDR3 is TGTGCCAGCAGCGCCCGGGAGACGAGTTGGACAGATACGCAGTATTTT.